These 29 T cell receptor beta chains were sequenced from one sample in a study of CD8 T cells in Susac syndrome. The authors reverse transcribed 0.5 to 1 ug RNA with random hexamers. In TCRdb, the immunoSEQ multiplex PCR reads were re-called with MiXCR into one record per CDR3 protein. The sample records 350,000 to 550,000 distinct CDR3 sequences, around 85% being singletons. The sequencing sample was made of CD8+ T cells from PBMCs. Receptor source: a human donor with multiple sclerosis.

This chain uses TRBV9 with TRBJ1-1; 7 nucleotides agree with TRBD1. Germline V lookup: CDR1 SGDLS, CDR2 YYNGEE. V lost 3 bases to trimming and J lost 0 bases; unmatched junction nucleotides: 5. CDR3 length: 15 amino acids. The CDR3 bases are TGTGCCAGCAGCGGAAAACAGGGGTTGAACACTGAAGCTTTCTTT. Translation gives CASSGKQGLNTEAFF.

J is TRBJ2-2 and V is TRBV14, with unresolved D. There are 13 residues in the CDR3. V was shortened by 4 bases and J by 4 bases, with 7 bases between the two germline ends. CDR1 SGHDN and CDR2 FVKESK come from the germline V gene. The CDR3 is CASSPWSTGELFF. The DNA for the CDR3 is TGTGCCAGCAGCCCCTGGAGCACCGGGGAGCTGTTTTTT.

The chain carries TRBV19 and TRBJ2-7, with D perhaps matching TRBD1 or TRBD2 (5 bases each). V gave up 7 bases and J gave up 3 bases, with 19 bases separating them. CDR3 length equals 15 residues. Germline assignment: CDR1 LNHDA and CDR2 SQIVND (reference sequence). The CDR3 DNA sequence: TGTGCCAGTACCGGACCCGGGACCGGTATCTACGAGCAGTACTTC. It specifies CASTGPGTGIYEQYF.

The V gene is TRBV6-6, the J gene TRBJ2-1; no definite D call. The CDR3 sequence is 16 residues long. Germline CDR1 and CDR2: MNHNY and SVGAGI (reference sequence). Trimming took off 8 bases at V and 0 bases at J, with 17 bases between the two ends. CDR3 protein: CASLVPGVNSYNEQFF. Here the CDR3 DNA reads TGTGCCAGCCTCGTTCCGGGTGTAAACTCCTACAATGAGCAGTTCTTC.

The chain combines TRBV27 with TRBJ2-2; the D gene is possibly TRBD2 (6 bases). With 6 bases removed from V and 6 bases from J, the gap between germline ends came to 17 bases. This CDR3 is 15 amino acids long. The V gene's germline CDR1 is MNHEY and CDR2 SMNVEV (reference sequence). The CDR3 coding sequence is TGTGCCAGCAGCCGGACTGGGGGGATGCCCGGGGAGCTGTTTTTT. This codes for CASSRTGGMPGELFF.

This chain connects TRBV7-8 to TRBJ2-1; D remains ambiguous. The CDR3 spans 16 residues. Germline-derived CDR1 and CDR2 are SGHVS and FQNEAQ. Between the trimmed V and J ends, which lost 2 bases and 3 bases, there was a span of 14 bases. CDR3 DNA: TGTGCCAGCAGCTTAATATCAGGCAGGCTCTACAATGAGCAGTTCTTC. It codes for CASSLISGRLYNEQFF.

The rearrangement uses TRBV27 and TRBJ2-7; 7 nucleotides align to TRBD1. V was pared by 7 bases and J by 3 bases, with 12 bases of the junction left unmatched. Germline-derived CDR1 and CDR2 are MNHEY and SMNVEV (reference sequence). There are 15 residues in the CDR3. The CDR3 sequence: CASKLQGSGYYEQYF. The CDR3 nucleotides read TGTGCCAGCAAATTACAGGGGTCGGGATACTACGAGCAGTACTTC.

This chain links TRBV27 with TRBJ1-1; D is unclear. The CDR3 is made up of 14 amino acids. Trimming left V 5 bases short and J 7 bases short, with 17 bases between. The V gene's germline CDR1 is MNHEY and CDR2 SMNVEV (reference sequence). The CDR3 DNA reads TGTGCCAGCAGTCCCCCGGGTCAGGCGTATGAAGCTTTCTTT. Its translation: CASSPPGQAYEAFF.

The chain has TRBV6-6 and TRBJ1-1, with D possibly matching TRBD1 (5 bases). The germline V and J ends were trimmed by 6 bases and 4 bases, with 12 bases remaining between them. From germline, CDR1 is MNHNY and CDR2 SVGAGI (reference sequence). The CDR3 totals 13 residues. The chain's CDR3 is CASRPYQGTEAFF. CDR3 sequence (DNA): TGTGCCAGCAGACCCTACCAGGGCACTGAAGCTTTCTTT.

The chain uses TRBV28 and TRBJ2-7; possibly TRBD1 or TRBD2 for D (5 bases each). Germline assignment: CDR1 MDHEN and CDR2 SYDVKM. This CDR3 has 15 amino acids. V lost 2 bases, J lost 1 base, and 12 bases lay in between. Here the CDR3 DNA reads TGTGCCAGCAGTTTAGGGGACGGAGGATCCTACGAGCAGTACTTC. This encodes CASSLGDGGSYEQYF.

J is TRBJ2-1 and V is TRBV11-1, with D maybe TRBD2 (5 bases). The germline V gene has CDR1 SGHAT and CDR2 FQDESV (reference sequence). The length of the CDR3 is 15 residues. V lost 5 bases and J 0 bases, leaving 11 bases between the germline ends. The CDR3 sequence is CASSLGEYSYNEQFF. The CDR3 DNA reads TGTGCCAGCAGCCTCGGGGAATACTCCTACAATGAGCAGTTCTTC.

The CDR3 sequence is CASSKGGQFGYTF. CDR3 DNA: TGTGCCAGCAGCAAGGGGGGGCAATTTGGCTACACCTTC. The chain couples TRBV13 to TRBJ1-2, with D perhaps TRBD1 (6 bases). The germline gives CDR1 PRHDT, CDR2 FYEKMQ (reference sequence). This CDR3 has 13 residues. V lost 5 bases, J lost 7 bases, and 14 bases lay in between.

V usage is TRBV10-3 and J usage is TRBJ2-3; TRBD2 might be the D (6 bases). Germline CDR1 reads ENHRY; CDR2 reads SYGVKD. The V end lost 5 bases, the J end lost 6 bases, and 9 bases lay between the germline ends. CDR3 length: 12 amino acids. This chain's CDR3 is CAISPGEDTQYF. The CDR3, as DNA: TGTGCCATCAGTCCGGGAGAGGATACGCAGTATTTT.

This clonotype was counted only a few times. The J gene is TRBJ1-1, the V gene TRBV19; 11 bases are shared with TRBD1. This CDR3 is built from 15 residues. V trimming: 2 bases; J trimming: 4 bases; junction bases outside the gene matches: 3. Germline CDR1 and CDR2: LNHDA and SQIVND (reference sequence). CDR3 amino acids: CASSITGTGGTEAFF. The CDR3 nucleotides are TGTGCCAGTAGTATAACCGGGACAGGGGGCACTGAAGCTTTCTTT.

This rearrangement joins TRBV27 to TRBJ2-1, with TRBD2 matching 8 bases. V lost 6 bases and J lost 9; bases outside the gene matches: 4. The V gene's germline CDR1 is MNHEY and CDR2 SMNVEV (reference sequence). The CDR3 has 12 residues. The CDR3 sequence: CASRRAGAEQFF. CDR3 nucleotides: TGTGCCAGCAGACGAGCGGGAGCTGAGCAGTTCTTC.

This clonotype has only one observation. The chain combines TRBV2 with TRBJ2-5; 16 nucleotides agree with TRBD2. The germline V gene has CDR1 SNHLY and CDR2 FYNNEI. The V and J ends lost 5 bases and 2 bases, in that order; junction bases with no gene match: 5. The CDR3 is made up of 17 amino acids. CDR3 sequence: CASSYSGLAGGQETQYF. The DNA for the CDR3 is TGTGCCAGCAGTTATTCGGGACTAGCGGGGGGGCAAGAGACCCAGTACTTC.

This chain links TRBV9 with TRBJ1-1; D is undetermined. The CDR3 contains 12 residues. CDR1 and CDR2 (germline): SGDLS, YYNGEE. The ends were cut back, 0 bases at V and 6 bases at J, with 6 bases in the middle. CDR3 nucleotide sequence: TGTGCCAGCAGCGTAGGGGAATCTGAAGCTTTCTTT. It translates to CASSVGESEAFF.

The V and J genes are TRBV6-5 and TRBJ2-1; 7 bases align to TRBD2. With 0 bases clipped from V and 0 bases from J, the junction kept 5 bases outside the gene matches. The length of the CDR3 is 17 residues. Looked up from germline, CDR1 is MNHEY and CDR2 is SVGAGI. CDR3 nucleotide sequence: TGTGCCAGCAGTTACTCCGAGGGCGGGAGCTCCTACAATGAGCAGTTCTTC. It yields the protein CASSYSEGGSSYNEQFF.

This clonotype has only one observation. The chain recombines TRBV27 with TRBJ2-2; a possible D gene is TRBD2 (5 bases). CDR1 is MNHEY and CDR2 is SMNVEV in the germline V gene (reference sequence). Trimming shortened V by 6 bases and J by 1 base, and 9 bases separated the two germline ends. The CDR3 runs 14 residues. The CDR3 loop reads CASRVGGNTGELFF. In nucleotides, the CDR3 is TGTGCCAGCAGAGTTGGAGGGAACACCGGGGAGCTGTTTTTT.

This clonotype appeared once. CDR3 loop: CSVPVNTEAFF. CDR3 sequence (DNA): TGCAGCGTTCCAGTGAACACTGAAGCTTTCTTT. V is TRBV29-1 and J is TRBJ1-1; D call uncertain. This CDR3 is 11 amino acids long. Germline CDR1 and CDR2: SQVTM and ANQGSEA. The V end was cut by 5 bases, the J end by 0 bases, with 4 bases between.

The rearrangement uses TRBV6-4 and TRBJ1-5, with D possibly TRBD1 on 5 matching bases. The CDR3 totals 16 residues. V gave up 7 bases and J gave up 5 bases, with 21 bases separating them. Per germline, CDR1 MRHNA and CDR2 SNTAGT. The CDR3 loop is CASTDRGRRGHQPQHF. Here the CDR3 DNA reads TGTGCCAGCACGGACCGGGGCAGACGGGGTCATCAGCCCCAGCATTTT.

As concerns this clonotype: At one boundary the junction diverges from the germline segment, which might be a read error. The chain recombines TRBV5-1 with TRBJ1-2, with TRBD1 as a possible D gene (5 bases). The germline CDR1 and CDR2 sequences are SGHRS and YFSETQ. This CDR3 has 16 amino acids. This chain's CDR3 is CGSCLGRGDANYGYTF. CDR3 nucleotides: TGCGGCAGCTGCTTGGGACGAGGGGACGCTAACTATGGCTACACCTTC.

This chain's CDR3 is CASSPDPFSTGELFF. The CDR3, as DNA: TGCGCCAGCAGCCCGGACCCCTTCAGCACCGGGGAGCTGTTTTTT. The chain employs TRBV5-1 and TRBJ2-2; D is ambiguous. CDR1 and CDR2 (germline): SGHRS, YFSETQ. V lost 4 bases, J lost 4 bases, and 14 bases lay in between. The CDR3 covers 15 residues.

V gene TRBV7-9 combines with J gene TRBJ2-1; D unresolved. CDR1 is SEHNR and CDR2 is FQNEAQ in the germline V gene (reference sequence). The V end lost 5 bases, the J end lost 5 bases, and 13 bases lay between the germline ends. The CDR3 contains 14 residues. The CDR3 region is CASSLDKFDNEQFF. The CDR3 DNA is TGTGCCAGCAGCCTTGACAAATTTGACAATGAGCAGTTCTTC.

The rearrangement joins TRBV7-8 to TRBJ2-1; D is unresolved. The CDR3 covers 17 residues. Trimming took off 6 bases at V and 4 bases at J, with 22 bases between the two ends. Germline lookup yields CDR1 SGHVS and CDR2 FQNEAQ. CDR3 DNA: TGTGCCAGCAGTTTGGCCCCCGGATTCCCACATTACAATGAGCAGTTCTTC. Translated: CASSLAPGFPHYNEQFF.

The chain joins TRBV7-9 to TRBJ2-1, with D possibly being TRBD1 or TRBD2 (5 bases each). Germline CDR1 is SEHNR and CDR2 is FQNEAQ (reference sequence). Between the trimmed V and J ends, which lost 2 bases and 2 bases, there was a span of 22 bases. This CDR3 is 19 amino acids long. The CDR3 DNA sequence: TGTGCCAGCAGCTTACAGTTGGGTCGGGGCACCAAAACCTACAATGAGCAGTTCTTC. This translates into CASSLQLGRGTKTYNEQFF.

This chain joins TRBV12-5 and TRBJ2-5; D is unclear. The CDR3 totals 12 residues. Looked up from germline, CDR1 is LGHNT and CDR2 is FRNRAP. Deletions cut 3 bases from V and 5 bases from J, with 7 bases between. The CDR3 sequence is CASGFGEETQYF. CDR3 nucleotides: TGTGCTAGTGGTTTCGGAGAGGAGACCCAGTACTTC.

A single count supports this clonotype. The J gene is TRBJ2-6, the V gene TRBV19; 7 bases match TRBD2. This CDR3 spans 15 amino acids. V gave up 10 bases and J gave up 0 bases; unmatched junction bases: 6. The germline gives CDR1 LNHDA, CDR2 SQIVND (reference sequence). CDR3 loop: CATGGAPSGANVLTF. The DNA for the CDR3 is TGTGCCACGGGGGGAGCCCCCTCTGGGGCCAACGTCCTGACTTTC.

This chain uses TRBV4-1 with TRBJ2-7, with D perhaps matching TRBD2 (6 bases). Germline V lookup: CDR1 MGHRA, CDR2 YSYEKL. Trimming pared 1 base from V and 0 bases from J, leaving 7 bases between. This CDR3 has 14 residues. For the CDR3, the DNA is TGCGCCAGCAGCCAAGGCGGGATCTCCTACGAGCAGTACTTC. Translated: CASSQGGISYEQYF.